This entry lists 3 T cell receptor beta chains sequenced from one sample in a study of Ad26.COV2.S vaccination and SARS-CoV-2 variants. Profiled with immunoSEQ multiplex PCR; TCRdb holds only in-frame clones, not every one. This table has about half a million clones, 89% appearing once. Indicated treatment: 15 to 20 received Ad26.COV2.S at low or high dose, single or two shots; roughly five received placebo; per-sample allocation not given. The study sampled participants on day 63 after the first vaccine or placebo injection. Source: peripheral blood, taken in a trial of Ad26.COV2.S vaccine versus placebo. Receptor source: a person between 18 and 59 years old who received the Ad26.COV2.S COVID-19 vaccine or a placebo.

J is TRBJ2-7 and V is TRBV7-2; 10 bases align to TRBD1. Germline CDR1 reads SGHTA; CDR2 reads FQGNSA. J gave up 2 bases and V 5 bases, and 6 bases lay outside the gene matches. This CDR3 is 15 amino acids long. In DNA, the CDR3 is TGTGCCAGCAGCGTCCGGGACAGGGGAACCTACGAGCAGTACTTC. Amino acids: CASSVRDRGTYEQYF.

V and J are TRBV9 and TRBJ1-4; D gene unclear. The CDR3 spans 14 residues. V gave up 0 bases and J gave up 5 bases, with 8 bases separating them. Per germline, CDR1 SGDLS and CDR2 YYNGEE. The DNA of the CDR3 is TGTGCCAGCAGCGTAGGGTTTCGGAATGAAAAACTGTTTTTT. Its protein product is CASSVGFRNEKLFF.

This clone was seen once. This rearrangement joins TRBV28 to TRBJ2-7; D is perhaps TRBD2 (5 bases). Germline V gene data show CDR1 as MDHEN and CDR2 as SYDVKM. V dropped 6 bases and J dropped 4 bases, with 16 bases sitting between them. The length of the CDR3 is 14 residues. CDR3 nucleotide sequence: TGTGCCAGCAGCCTCAGAACTAGATCTTACGAGCAGTACTTC. It codes for CASSLRTRSYEQYF.